The rows below give T cell receptor beta chains drawn from one sample of a study of regulatory T cells in long-lasting Graves disease. TCRdb re-called the multiplex PCR reads with MiXCR, one entry per CDR3 protein. The table has over 650,000 distinct CDR3 sequences, 25% to 35% seen once. The sequenced sample was peripheral blood mononuclear cells (PBMCs), obtained when the disease was refractory, from a patient treated with antithyroid drugs. All receptors come from a female donor with Graves disease. Each CDR3 is given with its conserved first and last residue. Each record gives: J gene, D gene, V gene, clone size, CDR3 DNA, CDR3 protein. The D gene is left open where the match is weak. Some rows mark clone size as missing; the rest say once, few, many or name a class of expanded clone.

TRBJ2-2	TRBD2	TRBV15	few	TGTGCCACCGGGACTAGCGGGATCACCGGGGAGCTGTTTTTT	CATGTSGITGELFF
TRBJ1-1	.	TRBV29-1	.	TGCAGCGCCGGACAGAGGAACACTGAAGCTTTCTTT	CSAGQRNTEAFF
TRBJ1-2	.	TRBV27	few	TGTGCCAGCAGTTTCGTAATCGGAGGGTCTGGCTACACCTTC	CASSFVIGGSGYTF
TRBJ1-1	.	TRBV30	few	TGTGCCTGGAGTGTAATTGGGGAAGCTTTCTTT	CAWSVIGEAFF
TRBJ2-4	.	TRBV20-1	.	TGCAGTGCGTCGCCCCCCAGGGAGGAAAACATTCAGTACTTC	CSASPPREENIQYF
TRBJ1-2	.	TRBV30	.	TGTGCCTGGAGTGTACTACAGCGGGGGCTGAATGGCTACACCTTC	CAWSVLQRGLNGYTF
TRBJ2-7	.	TRBV5-1	few	TGCGCCAGCAGCTGGGCCGGGACGACCTACGAGCAGTACTTC	CASSWAGTTYEQYF
TRBJ1-1	.	TRBV28	.	TGTGCCAGCTTGAAATCCGGCAGAACGAACACTGAAGCTTTCTTT	CASLKSGRTNTEAFF
TRBJ1-5	.	TRBV28	.	TGTGCCAGCACCTCTGGGACACAGCCCCAGCATTTT	CASTSGTQPQHF
TRBJ2-5	.	TRBV5-1	.	TGCGCCAGCAGCTTGGCTCTCTTACAAGAGACCCAGTACTTC	CASSLALLQETQYF
TRBJ2-5	.	TRBV6-1	.	TGTGCCAGCAACATGGGGGTTAGTTGGGAGACCCAGTACTTC	CASNMGVSWETQYF
TRBJ2-5	TRBD1	TRBV7-9	many	TGTGCCAGCAGCTTCTACGGGACAGGGGGAGAGACCCAGTACTTC	CASSFYGTGGETQYF
TRBJ2-1	TRBD2	TRBV13	few	TGTGCCAGCAGCCCGGATAGCGGGAGGGGAACCTACAATGAGCAGTTCTTC	CASSPDSGRGTYNEQFF
TRBJ1-5	TRBD1	TRBV2	.	TGTGCCAGCAGTGAGGGACAGGTGGACGATCAGCCCCAGCATTTT	CASSEGQVDDQPQHF
TRBJ2-7	TRBD1	TRBV3-1	.	TGTGCCAGCAGCCAAGTTTCTCAGGGGGCTGGATACGAGCAGTACTTC	CASSQVSQGAGYEQYF
TRBJ2-4	.	TRBV3-1	.	TGTGCCAGCAGCCTCAGAGGGATTAGCCATGACTTTGGCATTCAGTACTTC	CASSLRGISHDFGIQYF
TRBJ1-1	.	TRBV2	.	TGTGCCAGCAGTGAAAGGGGTGGGATCACTGAAGCTTTCTTT	CASSERGGITEAFF